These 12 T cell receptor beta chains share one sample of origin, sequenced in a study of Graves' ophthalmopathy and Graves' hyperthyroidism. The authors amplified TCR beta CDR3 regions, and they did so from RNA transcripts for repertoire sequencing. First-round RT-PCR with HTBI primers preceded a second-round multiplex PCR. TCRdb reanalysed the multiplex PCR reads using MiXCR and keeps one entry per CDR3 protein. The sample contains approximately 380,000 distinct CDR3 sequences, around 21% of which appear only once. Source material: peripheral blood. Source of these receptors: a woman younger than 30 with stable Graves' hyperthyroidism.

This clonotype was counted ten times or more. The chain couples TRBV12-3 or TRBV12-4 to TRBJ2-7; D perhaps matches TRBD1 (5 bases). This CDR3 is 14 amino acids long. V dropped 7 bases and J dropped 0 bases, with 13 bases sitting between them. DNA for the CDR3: TGTGCCAGCACCTGGGGCGGTGGCTCCTACGAGCAGTACTTC. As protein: CASTWGGGSYEQYF.

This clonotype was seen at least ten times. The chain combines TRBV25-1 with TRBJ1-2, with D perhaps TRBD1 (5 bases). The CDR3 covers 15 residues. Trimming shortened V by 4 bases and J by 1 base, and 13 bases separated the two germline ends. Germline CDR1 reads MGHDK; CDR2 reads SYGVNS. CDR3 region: CASSGRHDSNYGYTF. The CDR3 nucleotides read TGTGCCAGCAGTGGCCGTCATGACAGTAACTATGGCTACACCTTC.

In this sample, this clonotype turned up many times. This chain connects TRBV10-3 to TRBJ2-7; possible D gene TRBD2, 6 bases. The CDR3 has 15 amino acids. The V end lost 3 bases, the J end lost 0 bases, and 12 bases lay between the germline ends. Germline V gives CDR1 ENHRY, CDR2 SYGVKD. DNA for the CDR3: TGTGCCATCAGTGATTGGGGTAGCGGCTCCTACGAGCAGTACTTC. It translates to CAISDWGSGSYEQYF.

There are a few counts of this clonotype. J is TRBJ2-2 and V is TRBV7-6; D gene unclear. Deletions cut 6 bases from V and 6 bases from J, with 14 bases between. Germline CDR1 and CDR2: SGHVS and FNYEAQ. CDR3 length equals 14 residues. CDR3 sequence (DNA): TGTGCCAGCAGATCGCCCACAATGGCCGGGGAGCTGTTTTTT. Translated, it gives CASRSPTMAGELFF.

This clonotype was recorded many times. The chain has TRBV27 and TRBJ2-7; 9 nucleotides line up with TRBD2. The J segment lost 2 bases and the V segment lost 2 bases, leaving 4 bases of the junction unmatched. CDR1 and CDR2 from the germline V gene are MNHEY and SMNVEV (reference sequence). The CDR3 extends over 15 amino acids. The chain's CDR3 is CASSLTGGRAYEQYF. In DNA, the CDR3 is TGTGCCAGCAGTTTAACTGGCGGGAGGGCCTACGAGCAGTACTTC.

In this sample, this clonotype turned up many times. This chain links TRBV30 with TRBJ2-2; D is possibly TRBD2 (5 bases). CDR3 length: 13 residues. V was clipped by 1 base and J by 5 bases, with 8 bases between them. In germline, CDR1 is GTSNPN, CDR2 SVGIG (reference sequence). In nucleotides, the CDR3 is TGTGCCTGGAGTGCTACTAGTACCGGGGAGCTGTTTTTT. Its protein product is CAWSATSTGELFF.

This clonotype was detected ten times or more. The CDR3 DNA reads TGCGCCAGCAGTGAGGGGACAGGCGGCGAGCAGTACTTC. It specifies CASSEGTGGEQYF. This chain uses TRBV10-1 with TRBJ2-7, with TRBD1 identical over 8 bases. The CDR3 contains 13 residues. The V segment lost 2 bases and the J segment 6 bases; nucleotides outside the gene matches: 3. The germline CDR1 and CDR2 sequences are WNHNN and SYGVQD (reference sequence).

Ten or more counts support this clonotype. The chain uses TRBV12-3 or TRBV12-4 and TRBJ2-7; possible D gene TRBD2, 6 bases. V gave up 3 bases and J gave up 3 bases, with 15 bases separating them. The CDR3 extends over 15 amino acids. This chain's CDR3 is CASSLGTFLNYEQYF. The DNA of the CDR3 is TGTGCCAGCAGTTTGGGGACTTTCCTCAACTACGAGCAGTACTTC.

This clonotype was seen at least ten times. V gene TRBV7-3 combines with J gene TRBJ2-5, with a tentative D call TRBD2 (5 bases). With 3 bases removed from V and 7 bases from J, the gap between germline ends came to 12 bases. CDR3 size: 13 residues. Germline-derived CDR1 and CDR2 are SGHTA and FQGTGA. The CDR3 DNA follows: TGTGCCAGCAGCTTGGAGGCGGTGGGGACCCAGTACTTC. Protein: CASSLEAVGTQYF.

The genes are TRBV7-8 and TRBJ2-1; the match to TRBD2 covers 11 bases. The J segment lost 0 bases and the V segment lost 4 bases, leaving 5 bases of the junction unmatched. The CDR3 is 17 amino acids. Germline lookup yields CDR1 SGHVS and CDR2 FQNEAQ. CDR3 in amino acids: CASSSGLAGSSYNEQFF. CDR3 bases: TGTGCCAGCAGCTCTGGACTAGCGGGTAGCTCCTACAATGAGCAGTTCTTC.

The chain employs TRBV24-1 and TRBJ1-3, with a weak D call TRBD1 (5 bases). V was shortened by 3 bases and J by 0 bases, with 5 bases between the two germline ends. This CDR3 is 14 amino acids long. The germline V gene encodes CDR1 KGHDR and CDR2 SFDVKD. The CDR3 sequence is CATSDGTSGNTIYF. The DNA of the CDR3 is TGTGCCACCAGTGATGGGACCTCTGGAAACACCATATATTTT.

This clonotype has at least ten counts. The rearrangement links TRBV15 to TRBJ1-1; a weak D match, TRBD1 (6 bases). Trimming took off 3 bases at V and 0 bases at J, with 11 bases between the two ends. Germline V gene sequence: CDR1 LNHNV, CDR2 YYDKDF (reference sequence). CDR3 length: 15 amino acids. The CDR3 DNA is TGTGCCACCAGCAGGGGAGGACAGCTGAACACTGAAGCTTTCTTT. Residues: CATSRGGQLNTEAFF. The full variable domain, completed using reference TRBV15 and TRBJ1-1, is DAMVIQNPRYQVTQFGKPVTLSCSQTLNHNVMYWYQQKSSQAPKLLFHYYDKDFNNEADTPDNFQSRRPNTSFCFLDIRSPGLGDTAMYLCATSRGGQLNTEAFFGQGTRLTVV.